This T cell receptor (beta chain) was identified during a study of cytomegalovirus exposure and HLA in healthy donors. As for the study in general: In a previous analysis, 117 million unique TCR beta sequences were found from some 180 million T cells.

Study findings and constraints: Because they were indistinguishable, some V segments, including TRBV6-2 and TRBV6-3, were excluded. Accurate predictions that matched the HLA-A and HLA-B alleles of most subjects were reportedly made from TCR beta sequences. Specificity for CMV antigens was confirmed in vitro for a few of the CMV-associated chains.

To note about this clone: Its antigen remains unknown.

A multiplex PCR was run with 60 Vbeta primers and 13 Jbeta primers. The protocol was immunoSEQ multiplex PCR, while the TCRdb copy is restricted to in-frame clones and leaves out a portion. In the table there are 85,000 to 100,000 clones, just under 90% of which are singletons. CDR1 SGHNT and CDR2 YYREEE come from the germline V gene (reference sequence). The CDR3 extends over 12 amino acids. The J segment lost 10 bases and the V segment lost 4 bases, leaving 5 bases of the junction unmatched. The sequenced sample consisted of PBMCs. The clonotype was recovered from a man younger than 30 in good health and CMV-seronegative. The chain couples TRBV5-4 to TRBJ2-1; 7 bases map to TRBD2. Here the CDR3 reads CASSGGGGEQFF. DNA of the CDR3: TGTGCCAGCAGCGGGGGGGGAGGCGAGCAGTTCTTC.